Given below is one T cell receptor beta chain in context. Antigen specificity is unknown. Runs used v3.0 of the immunoSEQ assay and were done at survey level. Produced via immunoSEQ multiplex PCR; TCRdb's table is partial and in-frame only. The data contain about 50,000 clones, about 88% of them singletons. This specimen belongs to a study of long-term antiretroviral therapy in people with HIV. At the level of the study: Earliest sampling preceded the 2015 immediate-ART recommendation by about a decade.

Study-level findings and limits: After ART, diversity increased yet remained lower than transplant donor controls. Unavailable data included ART adherence, viral resistance and therapy changes (switches in treatment). Blood draws took place between about 2003 and 2017 and possibly involved older ART regimens.

Germline CDR1 and CDR2: MGHRA and YSYEKL. Between the trimmed V and J ends, which lost 6 bases and 2 bases, there was a span of 14 bases. The CDR3 runs to 14 residues. The chain combines TRBV4-1 with TRBJ2-7, with a possible D match to TRBD2 (5 bases). Sequenced material: unsorted PBMCs, taken 0.8 years after starting antiretroviral therapy. The sequence was collected from a woman younger than 35 with HIV. CDR3 residues: CASRPRTAAYEQYF. The CDR3 DNA reads TGCGCCAGCAGACCTAGGACTGCAGCCTACGAGCAGTACTTC.